This T cell receptor beta chain was captured by sequencing in a study of blood T cell repertoires in COVID-19. The assay was immunoSEQ multiplex PCR, and TCRdb's table has in-frame clones only and misses some. The table records 300,000 to 350,000 clones, about 90% of them present only once. Germline lookup yields CDR1 MNHEY and CDR2 SVGAGI. The germline V and J ends were trimmed by 4 bases and 8 bases, with 17 bases remaining between them. This CDR3 comprises 15 residues. This chain uses TRBV6-5 with TRBJ1-4; weak D call: TRBD1 (6 bases). The TCR sequence derives from a woman aged 18-29 years with acute COVID-19. Sequencing was done on a sample of PBMCs or T cells enriched from blood (not recorded which). The CDR3 loop is CASSFLLTGGEKLFF. The CDR3 nucleotides are TGTGCCAGCAGTTTCCTCCTGACAGGCGGGGAAAAACTGTTTTTT.